This is a list of T cell receptor beta chains from one sample in a study of cytomegalovirus exposure and HLA in healthy donors. Some clones are missing from TCRdb's copy, which holds only in-frame ones; the method was immunoSEQ multiplex PCR. The sample carries around 100,000 clones, over 65% recorded once. Sequenced: PBMCs. The receptors originated from a woman aged 40 to 50 in good health and CMV-seropositive. CDR3s include the opening cysteine and the closing phenylalanine or tryptophan.

TRBJ2-2,16,TRBV15,CATSAGAGSNTGELFF
TRBJ2-7,15,TRBV9,CASSVSDRGTYEQYF
TRBJ2-1,17,TRBV4-1,CASSQGLPGQGANEQFF
TRBJ1-1,13,TRBV19,CASSDTGNTEAFF
TRBJ2-1,14,TRBV4-2,CASSQGLWEDEQFF
TRBJ2-3,16,TRBV5-4,CASSQGSGGRTDTQYF
TRBJ2-2,16,TRBV7-8,CASSLGFSGNGGEPFF
TRBJ2-7,15,TRBV4-1,CASSQGTGVPYEQYF
TRBJ2-7,16,TRBV21-1,CASSKRRQGSSYEQYF
TRBJ2-3,13,TRBV7-3,CASSLARSDTQYF
TRBJ2-2,14,TRBV2,CASRVQGNTGELFF
TRBJ2-1,14,TRBV27,CASRLDSSYNEQFF
TRBJ2-3,17,TRBV4-1,CASSQAGGLRNTDTQYF
TRBJ2-1,15,TRBV6-1,CASSEEGGGYNEQFF
TRBJ2-5,14,TRBV7-9,CASSPWEGGETQYF
TRBJ2-2,18,TRBV5-4,CASSSGLAGGPNTGELFF
TRBJ1-4,15,TRBV5-1,CASSLEGGAGEKLFF
TRBJ2-5,14,TRBV5-6,CASSFVGQGETQYF
TRBJ1-3,16,TRBV5-1,CASSINGQGSGNTIYF
TRBJ2-7,13,TRBV18,CASSPRGDGEQYF
TRBJ1-2,14,TRBV5-4,CASSLAGGSYGYTF
TRBJ1-2,12,TRBV7-9,CASSGGNYGYTF
TRBJ2-1,15,TRBV7-8,CASSLSGRSYNEQFF
TRBJ1-2,22,TRBV18,CASSPEATPTSDRGTRMAGYTF
TRBJ2-1,15,TRBV9,CASSAQDGIYNEQFF
TRBJ1-1,12,TRBV2,CAGGDRGAEAFF
TRBJ1-3,15,TRBV10-3,CRGRTGYCSGNTIYF
TRBJ2-1,15,TRBV5-4,CASSGTGTSGSEQFF
TRBJ2-7,14,TRBV30,CAWRWAGSFYEQYF
TRBJ2-2,16,TRBV27,CASSSRQGGNTGELFF
TRBJ2-2,17,TRBV5-1,CASSLGHRDPNTGELFF
TRBJ1-1,14,TRBV7-9,CASSLKAGLTEAFF
TRBJ2-1,15,TRBV27,CASSFPSGGYNEQFF
TRBJ1-1,16,TRBV18,CASSQGTGTQNTEAFF
TRBJ1-3,17,TRBV5-1,CASSLDRGYGSGNTIYF
TRBJ2-2,15,TRBV5-1,CASSLTSGGTGELFF
TRBJ2-7,15,TRBV5-6,CASSSLTSDAYEQYF
TRBJ2-1,17,TRBV4-2,CASSQDLQGPRYNEQFF
TRBJ1-5,15,TRBV9,CASSVGSDREQPQHF
TRBJ1-2,16,TRBV5-8,CASSLEIWTGETGYTF
TRBJ2-5,12,TRBV29-1,CSAQTGSETQYF
TRBJ1-5,13,TRBV19,CASMEGTYQPQHF
TRBJ1-1,15,TRBV6-4,CASSDSTGGQTEAFF
TRBJ1-1,14,TRBV14,CASSRTGLRPEAFF
TRBJ2-5,14,TRBV6-1,CATRTGGTRETQYF